The 11 T cell receptor beta chains in this list originate from one sample, sequenced in a study of blood T cell repertoires in COVID-19 (dated by TCRdb to 2019 to 2021). Library preparation was by the immunoSEQ multiplex PCR assay. This immuneACCESS table, as held by TCRdb, lists in-frame sequences with V and J called but not all clones. Of the missing ones, under half trace to an unresolved V gene in checked studies; the others have no known cause. This sample gives just over 650,000 clones in total; approximately 90% of them show up just once. About 0.24% of the sample belongs to the ten largest clones. Sequencing used peripheral blood. The receptors stem from a woman aged 18-30 years with acute or convalescent COVID-19.

V is TRBV28 and J is TRBJ2-6; D perhaps matches TRBD2 (5 bases). From germline, CDR1 is MDHEN and CDR2 SYDVKM. Trimming pared 6 bases from V and 2 bases from J, leaving 14 bases between. The CDR3 sequence is 16 residues long. The CDR3 is CASRPYLEAGANVLTF. CDR3 sequence (DNA): TGTGCCAGCAGACCATACCTGGAGGCTGGGGCCAACGTCCTGACTTTC. Full variable domain (remainder filled in from reference TRBV28 and TRBJ2-6): DVKVTQSSRYLVKRTGEKVFLECVQDMDHENMFWYRQDPGLGLRLIYFSYDVKMKEKGDIPEGYSVSREKKERFSLILESASTNQTSMYLCASRPYLEAGANVLTFGAGSRLTVL.

This sequence joins TRBV6-6 and TRBJ2-7, with a possible D match to TRBD1 (5 bases). CDR1 is MNHNY and CDR2 is SVGAGI in the germline V gene (reference sequence). The CDR3 covers 16 residues. Trimming stripped 0 bases from V and 0 bases from J, with 12 bases between. CDR3 bases: TGTGCCAGCAGTTACTCGACGGTTGACAGCTCCTACGAGCAGTACTTC. Its translation is CASSYSTVDSSYEQYF.

This chain uses TRBV7-8 with TRBJ1-2; D is perhaps TRBD1 (5 bases). V lost 5 bases and J 2 bases, leaving 18 bases between the germline ends. The CDR3 has 16 residues. From germline, CDR1 is SGHVS and CDR2 FQNEAQ. In DNA form, the CDR3 reads TGTGCCAGCAGCCCAAGAGTACAGGTCTCCAACTATGGCTACACCTTC. This gives the protein CASSPRVQVSNYGYTF. The entire variable domain, with the rest obtained from reference TRBV7-8 and TRBJ1-2, is as follows: GAGVSQSPRYKVAKRGQDVALRCDPISGHVSLFWYQQALGQGPEFLTYFQNEAQLDKSGLPSDRFFAERPEGSVSTLKIQRTQQEDSAVYLCASSPRVQVSNYGYTFGSGTRLTVV.

The chain couples TRBV7-2 to TRBJ2-1; D is perhaps TRBD2 (5 bases). This CDR3 spans 13 amino acids. Between the trimmed V and J ends, which lost 0 bases and 8 bases, there was a span of 8 bases. Germline assignment: CDR1 SGHTA and CDR2 FQGNSA. CDR3 sequence: CASSLASVDEQFF. CDR3 in DNA: TGTGCCAGCAGCTTAGCTAGCGTGGATGAGCAGTTCTTC.

This rearrangement joins TRBV28 to TRBJ2-7, with 8 bases that match TRBD1. CDR3 length: 16 residues. From germline, CDR1 is MDHEN and CDR2 SYDVKM. V was clipped by 5 bases and J by 5 bases; unmatched bases: 14. The CDR3 sequence: CASSLPYYRGKNEQYF. Written as DNA, the CDR3 is TGTGCCAGCAGTCTCCCATACTACAGGGGGAAAAACGAGCAGTACTTC.

V gene TRBV9 combines with J gene TRBJ2-3; D ambiguous. V lost 0 bases, J lost 4 bases, and 12 bases lay in between. This CDR3 contains 15 residues. Per germline, CDR1 SGDLS and CDR2 YYNGEE. CDR3 nucleotides: TGTGCCAGCAGCGTAGGGCACCAAGTCCCAGATACGCAGTATTTT. As protein: CASSVGHQVPDTQYF.

V and J are TRBV5-6 and TRBJ1-1; D may be TRBD1 (6 bases). Deletions cut 4 bases from V and 1 base from J, with 11 bases between. The CDR3 runs 14 residues. Per germline, CDR1 SGHDT and CDR2 YYEEEE. Written as DNA, the CDR3 is TGTGCCAGCAGCCAGGGACATTCGAACACTGAAGCTTTCTTT. Its translation is CASSQGHSNTEAFF.

V usage is TRBV5-1 and J usage is TRBJ2-7; D remains unclear. V dropped 0 bases and J dropped 5 bases, with 12 bases sitting between them. The germline V gene has CDR1 SGHRS and CDR2 YFSETQ. The CDR3 covers 14 residues. The CDR3 coding sequence is TGCGCCAGCAGCTTGGGGGCCCATCTGGACGAGCAGTACTTC. The encoded protein is CASSLGAHLDEQYF. The full variable domain, in which reference TRBV5-1 and TRBJ2-7 provide the parts outside the CDR3, is KAGVTQTPRYLIKTRGQQVTLSCSPISGHRSVSWYQQTPGQGLQFLFEYFSETQRNKGNFPGRFSGRQFSNSRSEMNVSTLELGDSALYLCASSLGAHLDEQYFGPGTRLTVT.

The V call is TRBV4-1, the J call TRBJ1-1; D is possibly TRBD1 (5 bases). This CDR3 spans 17 amino acids. Germline CDR1 MGHRA, CDR2 YSYEKL. Trimming left V 2 bases short and J 6 bases short, with 22 bases between. Here the CDR3 reads CASSQILYLKGPPEAFF. The DNA of the CDR3 is TGCGCCAGCAGCCAAATACTGTATTTGAAGGGGCCCCCTGAAGCTTTCTTT.

The chain recombines TRBV5-1 with TRBJ1-1; TRBD1 aligns across 8 bases. V lost 3 bases and J lost 1; bases outside the gene matches: 11. The CDR3 consists of 17 residues. Per germline, CDR1 SGHRS and CDR2 YFSETQ. CDR3 sequence reads: CASSSPPTDRANTEAFF. CDR3 in DNA: TGCGCCAGCAGCTCCCCACCTACGGACAGGGCGAACACTGAAGCTTTCTTT.

V gene TRBV11-2 combines with J gene TRBJ2-4; D is undetermined. Trimming left V 8 bases short and J 0 bases short, with 11 bases between. Germline V gene data show CDR1 as SGHAT and CDR2 as FQNNGV. The CDR3 covers 14 residues. CDR3 sequence: CASQPGLAKNIQYF. CDR3 nucleotide sequence: TGTGCCAGCCAACCGGGTTTAGCCAAAAACATTCAGTACTTC.